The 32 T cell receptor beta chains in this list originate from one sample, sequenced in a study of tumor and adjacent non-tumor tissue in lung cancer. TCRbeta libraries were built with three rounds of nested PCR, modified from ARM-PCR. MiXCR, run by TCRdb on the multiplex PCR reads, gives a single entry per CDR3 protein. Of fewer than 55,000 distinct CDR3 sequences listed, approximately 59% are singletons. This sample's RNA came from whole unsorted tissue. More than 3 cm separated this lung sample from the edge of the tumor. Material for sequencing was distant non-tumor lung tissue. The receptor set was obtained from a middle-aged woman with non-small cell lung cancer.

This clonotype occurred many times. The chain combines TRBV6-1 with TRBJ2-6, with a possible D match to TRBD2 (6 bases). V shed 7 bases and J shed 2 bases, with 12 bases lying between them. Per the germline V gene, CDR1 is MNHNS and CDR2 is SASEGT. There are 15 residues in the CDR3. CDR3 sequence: CASTPGGAGANVLTF. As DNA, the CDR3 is TGTGCCAGCACCCCAGGAGGGGCTGGGGCCAACGTCCTGACTTTC.

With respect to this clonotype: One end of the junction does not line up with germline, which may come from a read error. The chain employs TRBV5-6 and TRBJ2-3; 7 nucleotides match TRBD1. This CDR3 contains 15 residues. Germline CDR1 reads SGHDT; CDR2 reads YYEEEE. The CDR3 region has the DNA TGTGACAGCAGCTTGGGACAGATTAGCGCAGATACGCAGTATTTT. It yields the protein CDSSLGQISADTQYF.

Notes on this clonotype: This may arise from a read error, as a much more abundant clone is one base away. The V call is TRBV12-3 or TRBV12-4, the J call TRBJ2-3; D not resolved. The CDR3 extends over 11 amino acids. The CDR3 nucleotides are TGTGCCAGCAATTTAATTTCAACGCGGTATTTT. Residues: CASNLISTRYF.

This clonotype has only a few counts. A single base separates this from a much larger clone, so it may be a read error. CDR3 protein: CASSLISAQYF. The CDR3 DNA sequence: TGTGCCAGCAGTTTAATTTCAGCGCAGTATTTT. The chain has TRBV12-3 or TRBV12-4 and TRBJ2-3, with D hard to call. The CDR3 has 11 residues. Trimming shortened V by 2 bases and J by 10 bases, and 7 bases separated the two germline ends.

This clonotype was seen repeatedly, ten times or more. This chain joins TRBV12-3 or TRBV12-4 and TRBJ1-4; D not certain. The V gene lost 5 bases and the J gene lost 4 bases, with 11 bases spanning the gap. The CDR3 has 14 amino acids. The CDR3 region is CASSGGANNEKLFF. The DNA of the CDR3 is TGTGCCAGCAGTGGCGGAGCTAATAATGAAAAACTGTTTTTT.

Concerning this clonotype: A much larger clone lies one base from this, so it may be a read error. The CDR3 region is CAWSVQAEEQYF. The CDR3 region has the DNA TGTGCCTGGAGTGTACAAGCCGAGGAGCAGTACTTC. This chain connects TRBV30 to TRBJ2-7; D is uncertain. Between the trimmed V and J ends, which lost 0 bases and 7 bases, there was a span of 10 bases. CDR1 is GTSNPN and CDR2 is SVGIG in the germline V gene (reference sequence). CDR3 size: 12 residues.

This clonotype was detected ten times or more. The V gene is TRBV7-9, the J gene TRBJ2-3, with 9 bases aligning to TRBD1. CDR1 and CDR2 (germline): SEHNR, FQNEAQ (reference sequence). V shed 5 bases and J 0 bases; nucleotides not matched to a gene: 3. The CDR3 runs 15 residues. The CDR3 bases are TGTGCCAGCAGCAGAGGACAGGGGAGCACAGATACGCAGTATTTT. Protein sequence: CASSRGQGSTDTQYF.

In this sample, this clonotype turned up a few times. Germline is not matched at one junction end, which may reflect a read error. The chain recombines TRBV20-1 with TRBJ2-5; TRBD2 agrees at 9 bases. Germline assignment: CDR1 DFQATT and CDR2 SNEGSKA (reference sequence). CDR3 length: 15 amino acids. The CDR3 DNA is TGCAGTGCAAATTTAGCGGGGGCTGCAAGAGAGGCCCAGTACTTC. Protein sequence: CSANLAGAAREAQYF.

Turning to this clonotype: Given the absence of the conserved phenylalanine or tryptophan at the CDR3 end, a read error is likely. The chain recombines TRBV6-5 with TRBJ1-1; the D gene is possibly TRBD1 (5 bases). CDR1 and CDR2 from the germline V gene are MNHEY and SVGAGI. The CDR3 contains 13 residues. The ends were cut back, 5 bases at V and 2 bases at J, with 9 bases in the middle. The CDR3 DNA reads TGTGCCAGCAGTCGGACACATAACACTGAAGCTTTCGTT. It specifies CASSRTHNTEAFV.

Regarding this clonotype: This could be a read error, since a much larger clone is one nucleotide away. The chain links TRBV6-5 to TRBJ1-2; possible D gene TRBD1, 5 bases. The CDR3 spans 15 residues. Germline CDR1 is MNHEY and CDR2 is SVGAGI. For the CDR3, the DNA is TGTGCCAGCAGCCTCGGCTGGGGCACTGGCTATGGCCACACCTTC. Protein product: CASSLGWGTGYGHTF.

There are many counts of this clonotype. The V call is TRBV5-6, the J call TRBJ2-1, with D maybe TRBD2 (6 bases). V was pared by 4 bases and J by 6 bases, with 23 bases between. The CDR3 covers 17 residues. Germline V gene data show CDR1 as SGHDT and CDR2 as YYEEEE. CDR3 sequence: CASSPIIAEPSGNEQFF. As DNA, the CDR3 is TGTGCCAGCAGCCCCATTATAGCGGAACCCTCGGGCAATGAGCAGTTCTTC.

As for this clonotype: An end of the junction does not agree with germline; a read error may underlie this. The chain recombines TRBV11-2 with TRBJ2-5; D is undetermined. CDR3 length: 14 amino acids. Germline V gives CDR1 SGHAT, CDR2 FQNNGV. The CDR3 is CACSLRQDQEIQYF. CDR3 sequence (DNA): TGTGCCTGCAGCTTACGCCAAGACCAAGAGATCCAGTACTTC.

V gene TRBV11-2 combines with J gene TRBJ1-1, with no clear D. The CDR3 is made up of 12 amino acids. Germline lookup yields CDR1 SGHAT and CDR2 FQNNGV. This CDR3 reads CTSSNSGFKAFF. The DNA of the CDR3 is TGTACAAGCAGCAATTCGGGGTTTAAAGCTTTCTTT.

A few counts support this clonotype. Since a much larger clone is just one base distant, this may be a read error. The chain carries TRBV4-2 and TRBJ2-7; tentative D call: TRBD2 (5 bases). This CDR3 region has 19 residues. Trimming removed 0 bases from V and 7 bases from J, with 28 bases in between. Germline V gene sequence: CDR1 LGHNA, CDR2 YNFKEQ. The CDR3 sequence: CASSQECPPDQAPTGEQYF. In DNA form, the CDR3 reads TGTGCCAGCAGCCAAGAATGCCCCCCCGACCAGGCTCCCACGGGGGAGCAGTACTTC.

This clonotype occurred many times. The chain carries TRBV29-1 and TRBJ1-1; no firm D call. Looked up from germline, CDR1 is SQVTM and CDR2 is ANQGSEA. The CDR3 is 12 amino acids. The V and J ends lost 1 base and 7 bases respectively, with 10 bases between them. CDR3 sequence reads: CSVEGGGFEAFF. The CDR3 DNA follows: TGCAGCGTTGAAGGCGGAGGATTTGAAGCTTTCTTT. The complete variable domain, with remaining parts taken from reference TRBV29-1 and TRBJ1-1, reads SAVISQKPSRDICQRGTSLTIQCQVDSQVTMMFWYRQQPGQSLTLIATANQGSEATYESGFVIDKFPISRPNLTFSTLTVSNMSPEDSSIYLCSVEGGGFEAFFGQGTRLTVV.

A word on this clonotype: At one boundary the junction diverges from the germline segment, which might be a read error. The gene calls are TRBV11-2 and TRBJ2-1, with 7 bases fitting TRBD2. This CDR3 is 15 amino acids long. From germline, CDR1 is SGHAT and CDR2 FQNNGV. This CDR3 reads CASCFSVSGYNEQSF. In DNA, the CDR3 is TGTGCCAGCTGCTTTTCGGTTAGCGGGTACAATGAGCAGTCCTTC.

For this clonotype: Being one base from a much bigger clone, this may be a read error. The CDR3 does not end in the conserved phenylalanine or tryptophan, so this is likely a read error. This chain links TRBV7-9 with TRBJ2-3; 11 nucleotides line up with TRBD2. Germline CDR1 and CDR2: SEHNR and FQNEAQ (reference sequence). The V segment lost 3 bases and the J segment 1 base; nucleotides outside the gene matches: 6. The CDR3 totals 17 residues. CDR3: CASSFGLTSGGTDTQYS. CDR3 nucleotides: TGTGCCAGCAGCTTTGGTTTGACTAGCGGGGGCACAGATACGCAGTATTCT.

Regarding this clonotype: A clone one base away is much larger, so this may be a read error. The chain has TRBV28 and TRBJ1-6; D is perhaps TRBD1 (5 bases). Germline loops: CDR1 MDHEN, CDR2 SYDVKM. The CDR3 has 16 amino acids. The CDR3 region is CASSLRGRSYNSPLQF. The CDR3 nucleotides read TGTGCCAGCAGTTTAAGGGGCAGGTCCTATAATTCACCCCTCCAGTTT.

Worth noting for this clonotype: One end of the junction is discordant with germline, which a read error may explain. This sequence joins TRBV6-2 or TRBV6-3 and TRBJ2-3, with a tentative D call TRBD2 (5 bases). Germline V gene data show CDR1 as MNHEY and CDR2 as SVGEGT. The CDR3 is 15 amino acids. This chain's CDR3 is CASRDRAWSGDTQYF. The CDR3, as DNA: TGTGCCAGCAGAGATAGGGCTTGGAGCGGCGATACTCAGTATTTT.

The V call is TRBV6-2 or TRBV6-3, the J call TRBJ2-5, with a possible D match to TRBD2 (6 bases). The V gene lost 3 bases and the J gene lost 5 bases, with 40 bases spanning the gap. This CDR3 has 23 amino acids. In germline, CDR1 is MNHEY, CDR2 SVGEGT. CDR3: CASSYWFRRNPRERAGSQETQYF. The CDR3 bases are TGTGCCAGCAGTTATTGGTTCCGACGGAATCCGAGAGAGCGGGCCGGGAGCCAGGAGACCCAGTACTTC.

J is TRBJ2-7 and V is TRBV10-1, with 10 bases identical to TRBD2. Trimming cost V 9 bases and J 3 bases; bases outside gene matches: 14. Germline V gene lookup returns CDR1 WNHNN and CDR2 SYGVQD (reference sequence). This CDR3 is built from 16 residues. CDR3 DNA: TGCGCCAGTAGTCCAGAGACACTAGCGGGAAGCTACGAGCAGTACTTC. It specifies CASSPETLAGSYEQYF.

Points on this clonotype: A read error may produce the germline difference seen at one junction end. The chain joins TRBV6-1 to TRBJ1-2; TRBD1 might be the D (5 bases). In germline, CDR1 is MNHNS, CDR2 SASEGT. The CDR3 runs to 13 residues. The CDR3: CASMGTGRNGYIF. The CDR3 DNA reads TGTGCCAGCATGGGGACTGGGAGGAATGGCTACATCTTC.

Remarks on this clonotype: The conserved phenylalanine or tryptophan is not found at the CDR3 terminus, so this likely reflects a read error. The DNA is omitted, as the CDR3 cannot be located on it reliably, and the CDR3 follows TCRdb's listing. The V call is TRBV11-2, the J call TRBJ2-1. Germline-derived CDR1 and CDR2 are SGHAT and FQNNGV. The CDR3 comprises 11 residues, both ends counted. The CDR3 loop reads CASSFATERFL.

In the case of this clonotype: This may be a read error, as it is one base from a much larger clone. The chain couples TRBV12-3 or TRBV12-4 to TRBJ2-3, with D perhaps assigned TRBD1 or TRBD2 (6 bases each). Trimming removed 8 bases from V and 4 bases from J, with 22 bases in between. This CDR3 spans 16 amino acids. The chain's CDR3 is CASSSQGSGGPDTQYF. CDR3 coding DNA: TGTGCCAGCTCCTCTCAGGGGTCCGGGGGTCCAGATACGCAGTATTTT.

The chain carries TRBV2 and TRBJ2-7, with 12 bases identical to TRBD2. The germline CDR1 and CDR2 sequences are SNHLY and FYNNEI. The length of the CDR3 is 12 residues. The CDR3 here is CTTSGGSYKQYF. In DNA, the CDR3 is TGTACCACTAGCGGGGGGTCTTACAAGCAGTACTTC.

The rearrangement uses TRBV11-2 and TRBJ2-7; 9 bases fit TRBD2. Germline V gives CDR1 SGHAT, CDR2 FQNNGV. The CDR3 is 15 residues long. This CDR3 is CTGSLGPAGGYEQYF. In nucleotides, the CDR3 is TGTACCGGCAGTTTAGGCCCAGCGGGAGGCTACGAGCAGTACTTC.

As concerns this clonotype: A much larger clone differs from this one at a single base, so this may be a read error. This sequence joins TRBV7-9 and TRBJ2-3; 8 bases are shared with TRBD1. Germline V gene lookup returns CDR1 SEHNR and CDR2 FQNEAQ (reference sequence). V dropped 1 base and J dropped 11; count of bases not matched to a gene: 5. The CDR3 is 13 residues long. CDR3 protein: CASSLVVGQGQYF. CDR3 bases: TGTGCCAGCAGCTTAGTGGTAGGACAGGGGCAGTATTTT. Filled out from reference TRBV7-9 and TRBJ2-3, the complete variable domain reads DTGVSQNPRHKITKRGQNVTFRCDPISEHNRLYWYRQTLGQGPEFLTYFQNEAQLEKSRLLSDRFSAERPKGSFSTLEIQRTEQGDSAMYLCASSLVVGQGQYFGPGTRLTVL.

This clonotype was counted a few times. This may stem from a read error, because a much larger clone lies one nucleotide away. CDR3 coding DNA: TGCAGCGTTAAAGACGGGAGCATCGATGAGCAGTTCTTC. Its protein product is CSVKDGSIDEQFF. The chain uses TRBV29-1 and TRBJ2-1; perhaps TRBD2 as D (6 bases). CDR1 and CDR2 (germline): SQVTM, ANQGSEA. The CDR3 extends over 13 amino acids.

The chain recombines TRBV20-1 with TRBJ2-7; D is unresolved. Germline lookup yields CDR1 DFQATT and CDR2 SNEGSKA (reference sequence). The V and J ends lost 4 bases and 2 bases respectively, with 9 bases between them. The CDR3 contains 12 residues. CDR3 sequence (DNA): TGCAGTGCTATTCGGGCTGCCTACGAGCAGTACTTC. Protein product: CSAIRAAYEQYF.

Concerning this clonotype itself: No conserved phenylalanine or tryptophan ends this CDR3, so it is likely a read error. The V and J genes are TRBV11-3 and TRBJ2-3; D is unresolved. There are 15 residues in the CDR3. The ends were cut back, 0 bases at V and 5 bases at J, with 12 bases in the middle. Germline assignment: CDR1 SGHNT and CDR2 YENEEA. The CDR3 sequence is CASSLETVNRDTQYL. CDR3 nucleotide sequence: TGTGCCAGCAGCTTAGAAACCGTTAACAGAGATACGCAGTATTTG.

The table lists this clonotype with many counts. The CDR3 spells CASSFTMGALAKNIQYF. The CDR3 DNA reads TGTGCCAGCAGCTTTACAATGGGGGCGCTAGCCAAAAACATTCAGTACTTC. The chain links TRBV13 to TRBJ2-4; D may be TRBD1 (6 bases). V was pared by 3 bases and J by 0 bases, with 15 bases between. The CDR3 sequence is 17 residues long. CDR1 is PRHDT and CDR2 is FYEKMQ in the germline V gene (reference sequence).

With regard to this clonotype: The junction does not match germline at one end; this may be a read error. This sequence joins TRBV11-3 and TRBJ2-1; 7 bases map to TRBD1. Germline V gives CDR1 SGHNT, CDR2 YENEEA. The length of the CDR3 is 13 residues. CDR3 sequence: CASSCGQVHEQFF. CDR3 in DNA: TGTGCAAGCAGTTGCGGACAGGTCCATGAGCAGTTCTTC.